Listed below are T cell receptor beta chains from one sample, sequenced in a study of T-cell reconstitution after alpha-beta-depleted transplantation in children. TCRdb re-derived calls from the PCR reads in MiXCR, one entry per CDR3 protein. The table records about 980,000 distinct CDR3 sequences, about 30% of them present only once. This specimen was PBMCs, mostly from graft donor cells, taken 360 days after TCRalphabeta/CD19-depleted stem cell transplant. The receptor source for this set is a boy in the first two years of life who had a stem cell transplant for SCID, so the T cells may come from the graft donor. Both conserved end residues are part of each CDR3. A D gene is named only where the DNA matches it firmly. Clone size, where shown, is once, few, many, or a class for clones that have expanded.

d_gene: TRBD1; abundance: few; v_gene: TRBV20-1; j_gene: TRBJ2-3; CDR3nt: TGCAGTGCACCGGGACAGTTCTTATCTAGCACAGATACGCAGTATTTT; CDR3aa: CSAPGQFLSSTDTQYF
d_gene: TRBD1; abundance: few; v_gene: TRBV7-2; j_gene: TRBJ2-5; CDR3nt: TGTGCCAGCAGCTTAAGGGACAGGGGAAACCAAGAGACCCAGTACTTC; CDR3aa: CASSLRDRGNQETQYF
d_gene: TRBD1; abundance: once; v_gene: TRBV6-2/TRBV6-3; j_gene: TRBJ2-2; CDR3nt: TGTGCCAGCATAACGGGACAGGGATTCGGGGAGCTGTTTTTT; CDR3aa: CASITGQGFGELFF
d_gene: TRBD1; abundance: few; v_gene: TRBV29-1; j_gene: TRBJ1-2; CDR3nt: TGCAGCGTCTTCGACAGGGACTATGGCTACACCTTC; CDR3aa: CSVFDRDYGYTF
d_gene: TRBD1; abundance: .; v_gene: TRBV19; j_gene: TRBJ1-2; CDR3nt: TGTGCCAGTAGTAACGGGGACAGGGTGGATGGCTACACCTTC; CDR3aa: CASSNGDRVDGYTF
d_gene: .; abundance: .; v_gene: TRBV5-1; j_gene: TRBJ2-1; CDR3nt: TGCGCCAGCAGAATCCCCCCGGGGAAGGCGAACAATGAGCAGTTCTTC; CDR3aa: CASRIPPGKANNEQFF
d_gene: TRBD1; abundance: few; v_gene: TRBV20-1; j_gene: TRBJ1-1; CDR3nt: TGCAGTGCCCCGGGACAGGGGATGTATTACACTGAAGCTTTCTTT; CDR3aa: CSAPGQGMYYTEAFF
d_gene: .; abundance: .; v_gene: TRBV12-3/TRBV12-4; j_gene: TRBJ2-1; CDR3nt: TGTGCCAGCACCCACGGGTTTAGCTCCTACAATGAGCAGTTCTTC; CDR3aa: CASTHGFSSYNEQFF
d_gene: .; abundance: .; v_gene: TRBV3-1; j_gene: TRBJ2-1; CDR3nt: TGTGCCAGCAGCCATTCCGGAAGGGGGGGTTACTACAATGAGCAGTTCTTC; CDR3aa: CASSHSGRGGYYNEQFF
d_gene: TRBD2; abundance: .; v_gene: TRBV6-5; j_gene: TRBJ2-5; CDR3nt: TGTGCCAGCAGTTACTACGGGGCAGCGGGGGGGAGGAAAGAGACCCAGTACTTC; CDR3aa: CASSYYGAAGGRKETQYF
d_gene: TRBD2; abundance: .; v_gene: TRBV4-1; j_gene: TRBJ2-3; CDR3nt: TGCGCCAGCAGCCAAGTAGTCGGGGGGTTCACAGATACGCAGTATTTT; CDR3aa: CASSQVVGGFTDTQYF
d_gene: .; abundance: .; v_gene: TRBV6-6; j_gene: TRBJ2-7; CDR3nt: TGTGCCAGCAGTTGGGCCCAGGGTTGGGAGCAGTACTTC; CDR3aa: CASSWAQGWEQYF
d_gene: TRBD1; abundance: once; v_gene: TRBV5-5; j_gene: TRBJ2-5; CDR3nt: TGTGCCAGCAGCTTGGAAGTAAGGGACAGACCTTTCGAGACCCAGTACTTC; CDR3aa: CASSLEVRDRPFETQYF
d_gene: TRBD1; abundance: .; v_gene: TRBV6-2/TRBV6-3; j_gene: TRBJ2-6; CDR3nt: TGTGCCAGCAGTACCACCTTCCGGACAGGGTTGAAGTTAGAGGCCAACGTCCTGACTTTC; CDR3aa: CASSTTFRTGLKLEANVLTF
d_gene: .; abundance: many; v_gene: TRBV5-1; j_gene: TRBJ2-2; CDR3nt: TGCGCCAGCGGCCAGGGTAGAGGAACCGGGGAGCTGTTTTTT; CDR3aa: CASGQGRGTGELFF
d_gene: .; abundance: .; v_gene: TRBV29-1; j_gene: TRBJ1-2; CDR3nt: TGCAGCGCTGGCCGATATCTGACGGGTTGGGGTGGCTACACCTTC; CDR3aa: CSAGRYLTGWGGYTF
d_gene: TRBD1; abundance: .; v_gene: TRBV6-5; j_gene: TRBJ1-2; CDR3nt: TGTGCCAGCAGTTACGCGGGGTCACAGGGGCTCTATGGCTACACCTTC; CDR3aa: CASSYAGSQGLYGYTF
d_gene: TRBD1; abundance: .; v_gene: TRBV6-5; j_gene: TRBJ1-2; CDR3nt: TGTGCCAGCAGCCCACGGACAGGGGATAATGGCTACACCTTC; CDR3aa: CASSPRTGDNGYTF
d_gene: .; abundance: many; v_gene: TRBV7-2; j_gene: TRBJ1-1; CDR3nt: TGTGCCAGCAGCTTAGTGGGGCTAATGAACACTGAAGCTTTCTTT; CDR3aa: CASSLVGLMNTEAFF
d_gene: .; abundance: .; v_gene: TRBV20-1; j_gene: TRBJ2-1; CDR3nt: TGCAGTGCTAGACGGCAGTACAATGAGCAGTTCTTC; CDR3aa: CSARRQYNEQFF
d_gene: .; abundance: few; v_gene: TRBV20-1; j_gene: TRBJ2-1; CDR3nt: TGCAGTGCCCCCAGAGATAGGCCAGGGGGGTCTAACAATGAGCAGTTCTTC; CDR3aa: CSAPRDRPGGSNNEQFF
d_gene: TRBD1; abundance: .; v_gene: TRBV12-3/TRBV12-4; j_gene: TRBJ2-3; CDR3nt: TGTGCCAGCAGTTTTGGTCCGAGGGACAGGCGCTCTAGCACAGATACGCAGTATTTT; CDR3aa: CASSFGPRDRRSSTDTQYF
d_gene: TRBD2; abundance: few; v_gene: TRBV12-3/TRBV12-4; j_gene: TRBJ2-3; CDR3nt: TGTGCCAGCAGTATTAGCGGGAGACTTAGCACAGATACGCAGTATTTT; CDR3aa: CASSISGRLSTDTQYF
d_gene: TRBD1; abundance: .; v_gene: TRBV5-1; j_gene: TRBJ2-2; CDR3nt: TGCGCCAGCAGCCTGTTGACAGGGTGGAGCACCGGGGAGCTGTTTTTT; CDR3aa: CASSLLTGWSTGELFF
d_gene: .; abundance: .; v_gene: TRBV7-9; j_gene: TRBJ1-3; CDR3nt: TGTGCCAGCAGCTTGGCAGGGGATCGTGGAAACACCATATATTTT; CDR3aa: CASSLAGDRGNTIYF
d_gene: .; abundance: .; v_gene: TRBV5-1; j_gene: TRBJ2-6; CDR3nt: TGCGCCAGCAAAGGCAGAGGGGCCGCTCTCTCTGGGGCCAACGTCCTGACTTTC; CDR3aa: CASKGRGAALSGANVLTF
d_gene: TRBD2; abundance: .; v_gene: TRBV7-8; j_gene: TRBJ2-3; CDR3nt: TGTGCCAGCAGCTTAAGTATAGCGGGGGGACGGGCAGATACGCAGTATTTT; CDR3aa: CASSLSIAGGRADTQYF
d_gene: .; abundance: few; v_gene: TRBV5-5; j_gene: TRBJ2-3; CDR3nt: TGTGCCAGCAGCTTGTGGACGGGCCTGCGCACAGATACGCAGTATTTT; CDR3aa: CASSLWTGLRTDTQYF
d_gene: .; abundance: .; v_gene: TRBV7-6; j_gene: TRBJ1-3; CDR3nt: TGTGCCAGCAGCTTAGAGGGCTCGCGACGATCTGGAAACACCATATATTTT; CDR3aa: CASSLEGSRRSGNTIYF
d_gene: .; abundance: few; v_gene: TRBV28; j_gene: TRBJ1-1; CDR3nt: TGTGCCAGCAGTTTCTTATCGGGAGGGGGAAACGCTTTCTTT; CDR3aa: CASSFLSGGGNAFF
d_gene: TRBD2; abundance: .; v_gene: TRBV7-9; j_gene: TRBJ2-7; CDR3nt: TGTGCCGCGGGGGGCGTTCGTCCCTACGAGCAGTACTTC; CDR3aa: CAAGGVRPYEQYF
d_gene: .; abundance: .; v_gene: TRBV7-9; j_gene: TRBJ2-2; CDR3nt: TGTGCCAGCAGCAACAGGGCATCCGGGGAGCTGTTTTTT; CDR3aa: CASSNRASGELFF
d_gene: .; abundance: .; v_gene: TRBV28; j_gene: TRBJ2-1; CDR3nt: TGTGCCATCCGAGGGGTGGGGTCCTACAATGAGCAGTTCTTC; CDR3aa: CAIRGVGSYNEQFF
d_gene: .; abundance: .; v_gene: TRBV15; j_gene: TRBJ2-1; CDR3nt: TGTGCCACCAGCATACCTAGCTCCTACAATGAGCAGTTCTTC; CDR3aa: CATSIPSSYNEQFF
d_gene: .; abundance: .; v_gene: TRBV28; j_gene: TRBJ2-7; CDR3nt: TGTGCCAGCCACCCCCTACAGGTGCCTCACATATCCTACGAGCAGTACTTC; CDR3aa: CASHPLQVPHISYEQYF
d_gene: .; abundance: .; v_gene: TRBV6-5; j_gene: TRBJ2-3; CDR3nt: TGTGCCAGCAGTTACACGGAGGGGGATACGCAGTATTTT; CDR3aa: CASSYTEGDTQYF
d_gene: TRBD2; abundance: few; v_gene: TRBV7-2; j_gene: TRBJ2-7; CDR3nt: TGTGCCAGCAGCTTAGCAGCGGGGGGGGGCCTATACAGGGATATATACGAGCAGTACTTC; CDR3aa: CASSLAAGGGLYRDIYEQYF
d_gene: .; abundance: .; v_gene: TRBV20-1; j_gene: TRBJ1-3; CDR3nt: TGCAGTGCCAACCCCACAGGGGGAAACACCATATATTTT; CDR3aa: CSANPTGGNTIYF
d_gene: .; abundance: few; v_gene: TRBV5-1; j_gene: TRBJ1-2; CDR3nt: TGCGCCAGCAGCTCCTATCGGCCCTATGGCTACACCTTC; CDR3aa: CASSSYRPYGYTF
d_gene: .; abundance: few; v_gene: TRBV10-3; j_gene: TRBJ2-7; CDR3nt: TGTGCCATCAGTGAGTCGAACAGGTTGTCCGAGCAGTACTTC; CDR3aa: CAISESNRLSEQYF
d_gene: .; abundance: many; v_gene: TRBV5-6; j_gene: TRBJ1-4; CDR3nt: TGTGCCAGCAGCTTGGACCCCGGGACAGAAAAACTGTTTTTT; CDR3aa: CASSLDPGTEKLFF
d_gene: TRBD1; abundance: .; v_gene: TRBV20-1; j_gene: TRBJ2-7; CDR3nt: TGCAGTGCTAGAGATTACAGGGGTGGCGTGAACGAGCAGTACTTC; CDR3aa: CSARDYRGGVNEQYF